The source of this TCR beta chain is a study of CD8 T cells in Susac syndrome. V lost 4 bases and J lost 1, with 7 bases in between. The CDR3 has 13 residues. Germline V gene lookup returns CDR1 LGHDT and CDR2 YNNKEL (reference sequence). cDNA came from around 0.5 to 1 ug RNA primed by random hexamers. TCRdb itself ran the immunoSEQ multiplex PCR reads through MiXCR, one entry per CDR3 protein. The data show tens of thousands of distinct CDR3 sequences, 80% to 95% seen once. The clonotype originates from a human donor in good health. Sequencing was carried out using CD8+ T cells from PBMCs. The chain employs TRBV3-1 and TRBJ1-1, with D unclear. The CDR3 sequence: CASSPGRNTEAFF. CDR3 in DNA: TGTGCCAGCAGCCCCGGAAGGAACACTGAAGCTTTCTTT.